Listed below are T cell receptor beta chains from one sample, sequenced in a study of blood T cells in healthy people across ages. TCRdb re-called the 5' RACE reads with MiXCR, one entry per CDR3 protein. This table has roughly 2 million distinct CDR3 sequences, 40% to 55% appearing once. Material: blood. The receptors shown here come from a woman in her thirties or forties in good health. Each CDR3 is given with its conserved first and last residue. D genes are given only for firm matches. Size is stated for part of the rows, as once, few or many counts, or as a class when the clone is expanded.

D,V,length,size,J,CDR3,DNA
TRBD2,TRBV6-2/TRBV6-3,14,-,TRBJ2-1,CASSYVAGVGEQFF,TGTGCCAGCAGTTACGTAGCGGGGGTTGGTGAGCAGTTCTTC
TRBD2,TRBV4-3,16,few,TRBJ2-3,CASSQDQGTIPDTQYF,TGCGCCAGCAGCCAAGATCAAGGGACTATCCCAGATACGCAGTATTTT
-,TRBV20-1,14,-,TRBJ2-3,CSAKALSGTDTQYF,TGCAGTGCTAAGGCCCTTAGTGGAACAGATACGCAGTATTTT
-,TRBV12-3/TRBV12-4,14,-,TRBJ2-3,CASSTYLSQDTQYF,TGTGCCAGCAGCACATATCTATCACAAGATACGCAGTATTTT
-,TRBV6-1,17,-,TRBJ2-1,CAKPTHSEGWGVNEQFF,TGTGCCAAGCCGACACACAGTGAGGGATGGGGAGTGAATGAGCAGTTCTTC
-,TRBV20-1,13,-,TRBJ2-7,CSAAGVRSYEQYF,TGCAGTGCTGCAGGGGTGCGGTCCTACGAGCAGTACTTC
-,TRBV5-1,15,few,TRBJ2-1,CASSFRGESYNEQFF,TGCGCCAGCAGCTTCAGAGGGGAATCCTACAATGAGCAGTTCTTC
TRBD2,TRBV9,16,-,TRBJ2-1,CANSVEASGSYNEQFF,TGTGCCAACAGCGTAGAAGCTAGCGGGAGTTACAATGAGCAGTTCTTC
-,TRBV7-9,14,few,TRBJ2-5,CASTPSRSPETQYF,TGTGCCAGCACCCCTAGCAGGAGCCCAGAGACCCAGTACTTC
-,TRBV29-1,13,-,TRBJ1-2,CSALPGRGYGYTF,TGCAGCGCCCTCCCCGGCAGGGGATATGGCTACACCTTC
-,TRBV20-1,15,-,TRBJ2-5,CSARTGTASQETQYF,TGCAGTGCAAGAACCGGGACGGCTAGTCAAGAGACCCAGTACTTC
-,TRBV20-1,12,-,TRBJ2-5,CSANGRAETQYF,TGCAGTGCGAATGGGCGGGCAGAGACCCAGTACTTC